Sequencing of this T cell receptor (beta chain) was carried out in a study of T cell responses to AZD1222 COVID-19 vaccine. TCRdb's copy holds only in-frame clones and misses some; the assay was immunoSEQ multiplex PCR. The table shows hundreds of thousands of clones, with about 92% occurring only once. The germline V and J ends were trimmed by 5 bases and 6 bases, with 13 bases remaining between them. The CDR3 length is 14 residues. The germline CDR1 and CDR2 sequences are LNHDA and SQIVND (reference sequence). The specimen comprised peripheral blood, sampled on day 0 of MenACWY control vaccination. The chain uses TRBV19 and TRBJ1-4; TRBD1 is a possible D gene (5 bases). The sequence came from an adult in good health. The DNA of the CDR3 is TGTGCCAGTAGTGACCCAGGGTGGGATGAAAAACTGTTTTTT. Translating it yields CASSDPGWDEKLFF.